Sequencing of this TCR beta chain was carried out in a study of beta chain features in type 1 diabetes. Study results and limitations: People with Type 1 diabetes carried modestly yet significantly shorter TCRB CDR3s in all four CD4+ subsets. A potential PCR bias toward shorter templates would be equal in patient and control samples.

Germline assignment: CDR1 GTSNPN and CDR2 SVGIG (reference sequence). Trimming stripped 3 bases from V and 6 bases from J, with 9 bases between. The CDR3 is 11 amino acids. The sequenced template was cDNA made from the entire isolated RNA. The study sequenced naive, central memory and regulatory T cell samples to an average of approximately 4 million reads. Profiled with immunoSEQ multiplex PCR; TCRdb holds only in-frame clones, not every one. Among around 600,000 clones, roughly an eighth were seen once, and the ten largest hold roughly 0.11%. This clone was counted between two and nine times. Its antigen is currently unknown.

The clonotype originates from a man between 25 and 39 years old with type 1 diabetes. This chain uses TRBV30 with TRBJ2-7; D is perhaps TRBD1 (6 bases). The sequencing sample was made of naive CD4+ T cells from blood. The CDR3 loop is CAWSLQGEQYF. The CDR3, as DNA: TGTGCCTGGAGCCTACAGGGCGAGCAGTACTTC. Looking up the rest from reference TRBV30 and TRBJ2-7 gives the full variable domain: SQTIHQWPATLVQPVGSPLSLECTVEGTSNPNLYWYRQAAGRGLQLLFYSVGIGQISSEVPQNLSASRPQDRQFILSSKKLLLSDSGFYLCAWSLQGEQYFGPGTRLTVT.